This T cell receptor (beta chain) was profiled in a study of memory CD4+ T cells and cytomegalovirus serostatus. Study overall: Healthy Belgian adult donors included fewer than 10 CMV-positive and 24 CMV-negative people. Study conclusions and caveats: The CMV-associated TCR signature appears largely within the CD4+ memory repertoire.

Single viable CD3+CD4+CD8-CD45RO+ cells were sorted as the memory CD4+ T cells. Total CD4+ T cells were enriched by CD4 positive selection. Germline V gene lookup returns CDR1 SGHAT and CDR2 FQNNGV. This CDR3 is 14 amino acids long. V was cut by 4 bases and J by 4 bases, with 13 bases left in between. TCRdb's copy holds only in-frame clones and misses some; the assay was immunoSEQ multiplex PCR. Among roughly 28,000 clones listed, about 80% were seen once. On this clone: Its antigen is not identified.

Specimen: memory CD4+ T cells from blood. The source of this sequence is an adult in good health and CMV-seronegative. The chain has TRBV11-2 and TRBJ1-2; no reliable D call. The CDR3 protein is CASSYPADFYGYTF. The CDR3, as DNA: TGTGCCAGCAGCTACCCCGCTGATTTCTATGGCTACACCTTC. Based on the CDR3 plus reference TRBV11-2 and TRBJ1-2, the full variable domain is EAGVAQSPRYKIIEKRQSVAFWCNPISGHATLYWYQQILGQGPKLLIQFQNNGVVDDSQLPKDRFSAERLKGVDSTLKIQPAKLEDSAVYLCASSYPADFYGYTFGSGTRLTVV.